The 14 T cell receptor beta chains reported below all come from one sample, sequenced in a study of T cell responses to AZD1222 COVID-19 vaccine. Method: immunoSEQ multiplex PCR; TCRdb's copy keeps in-frame clones and lacks some. The data show about 190,000 clones, approximately 92% seen once. The sample was peripheral blood, taken on day 0 of AZD1222 vaccination. The receptors come from an adult in good health.

The chain is built from TRBV7-2 and TRBJ1-4; D uncertain. Trimming removed 1 base from V and 0 bases from J, with 9 bases in between. CDR1 and CDR2 from the germline V gene are SGHTA and FQGNSA. This CDR3 spans 16 amino acids. CDR3 protein: CASSLVRTPTNEKLFF. The CDR3 coding sequence is TGTGCCAGCAGCTTAGTCAGAACACCAACTAATGAAAAACTGTTTTTT. Variable domain in full (rest from reference TRBV7-2 and TRBJ1-4): GAGVSQSPSNKVTEKGKDVELRCDPISGHTALYWYRQSLGQGLEFLIYFQGNSAPDKSGLPSDRFSAERTGGSVSTLTIQRTQQEDSAVYLCASSLVRTPTNEKLFFGSGTQLSVL.

The rearrangement links TRBV7-3 to TRBJ2-7, with 8 bases that match TRBD1. V was pared by 5 bases and J by 2 bases, with 5 bases of the junction left unmatched. Germline V gene lookup returns CDR1 SGHTA and CDR2 FQGTGA. The CDR3 covers 14 residues. CDR3 residues: CASSQEGQAYEQYF. The CDR3 nucleotides are TGTGCCAGCAGCCAAGAGGGACAGGCCTACGAGCAGTACTTC.

This clone was detected only once. This CDR3 reads CASSPLAGGNEKLFF. The CDR3 nucleotides are TGTGCCAGCAGCCCCCTTGCAGGGGGCAACGAAAAACTGTTTTTT. The chain couples TRBV7-2 to TRBJ1-4; 8 bases match TRBD1. The trim removed 5 bases at V and 8 bases at J, leaving 10 bases unmatched. This CDR3 is 15 amino acids long. Germline-derived CDR1 and CDR2 are SGHTA and FQGNSA.

This CDR3 reads CASSYSGTAFGETQYF. The CDR3 region has the DNA TGTGCCAGCAGTTATTCCGGGACAGCCTTCGGAGAGACCCAGTACTTC. This rearrangement joins TRBV7-2 to TRBJ2-5; TRBD1 aligns across 7 bases. From germline, CDR1 is SGHTA and CDR2 FQGNSA. This CDR3 spans 16 amino acids. Unmatched junction bases numbered 14, after V lost 6 bases and J lost 4 bases.

J is TRBJ2-3 and V is TRBV19; 7 nucleotides line up with TRBD2. Germline CDR1 is LNHDA and CDR2 is SQIVND (reference sequence). With 4 bases clipped from V and 2 bases from J, the junction kept 9 bases outside the gene matches. This CDR3 region has 16 residues. The CDR3: CASSTGLAANTDTQYF. CDR3 bases: TGTGCCAGTAGTACCGGTCTAGCGGCGAACACAGATACGCAGTATTTT.

V usage is TRBV9 and J usage is TRBJ1-2; 7 nucleotides align to TRBD1. There are 16 residues in the CDR3. In germline, CDR1 is SGDLS, CDR2 YYNGEE. The ends lost 0 bases at V and 4 bases at J; junction bases unmatched: 9. The CDR3 DNA follows: TGTGCCAGCAGCGTAGGACAAGGGGGCGATTTCTATGGCTACACCTTC. Amino acids: CASSVGQGGDFYGYTF.

The chain recombines TRBV7-9 with TRBJ1-1; 7 bases match TRBD1. Germline V gene lookup returns CDR1 SEHNR and CDR2 FQNEAQ (reference sequence). V was clipped by 5 bases and J by 6 bases; unmatched bases: 6. The CDR3 totals 13 residues. The CDR3 spells CASSLGQGAEAFF. CDR3 in DNA: TGTGCCAGCAGCCTCGGGCAGGGGGCTGAAGCTTTCTTT.

This chain uses TRBV7-3 with TRBJ1-1; 7 bases align to TRBD1. The V segment lost 2 bases and the J segment 5 bases; nucleotides outside the gene matches: 5. Germline-derived CDR1 and CDR2 are SGHTA and FQGTGA. CDR3 length: 14 residues. The CDR3 here is CASSLRGGETEAFF. In DNA form, the CDR3 reads TGTGCCAGCAGCTTACGAGGGGGCGAAACTGAAGCTTTCTTT. The whole variable domain, remainder taken from reference TRBV7-3 and TRBJ1-1, is GAGVSQTPSNKVTEKGKYVELRCDPISGHTALYWYRQSLGQGPEFLIYFQGTGAADDSGLPNDRFFAVRPEGSVSTLKIQRTERGDSAVYLCASSLRGGETEAFFGQGTRLTVV.

The V and J genes are TRBV19 and TRBJ2-2; D might be TRBD1 or TRBD2, each matching 5 bases. V was clipped by 9 bases and J by 0 bases, with 11 bases between them. The CDR3 runs 14 residues. In germline, CDR1 is LNHDA, CDR2 SQIVND (reference sequence). This chain's CDR3 is CASRGSANTGELFF. CDR3 nucleotides: TGTGCCAGCCGGGGCAGCGCGAACACCGGGGAGCTGTTTTTT.

V is TRBV27 and J is TRBJ2-5; D perhaps matches TRBD2 (7 bases). The CDR3 consists of 17 residues. CDR1 and CDR2 from the germline V gene are MNHEY and SMNVEV (reference sequence). V was trimmed by 4 bases and J by 4 bases, leaving 22 bases between them. DNA for the CDR3: TGTGCCAGCAGTTACTTGGGGCGGGGGCGCGAAGGAGAGACCCAGTACTTC. The encoded protein is CASSYLGRGREGETQYF.

This chain uses TRBV29-1 with TRBJ2-2, with D possibly TRBD2 on 5 matching bases. Germline lookup yields CDR1 SQVTM and CDR2 ANQGSEA. The CDR3 spans 11 residues. The V gene lost 4 bases and the J gene lost 6 bases, with 6 bases spanning the gap. This chain's CDR3 is CSVGGSGELFF. Written as DNA, the CDR3 is TGCAGCGTTGGAGGGTCCGGGGAGCTGTTTTTT.

The V gene is TRBV5-8, the J gene TRBJ2-7; no definite D call. This CDR3 is 13 amino acids long. Germline V gives CDR1 SGHTS, CDR2 YDEGEE. Trimming left V 0 bases short and J 6 bases short, with 10 bases between. CDR3 in amino acids: CASSLATYGEQYF. The CDR3, as DNA: TGTGCCAGCAGCTTGGCGACCTACGGCGAGCAGTACTTC.

This chain links TRBV7-2 with TRBJ2-1; D may correspond to TRBD1 or TRBD2 (5 bases each). V lost 1 base, J lost 1 base, and 11 bases lay in between. CDR3 length: 16 residues. Germline V lookup: CDR1 SGHTA, CDR2 FQGNSA. The DNA of the CDR3 is TGTGCCAGCAGCTTAGGGGGGTCCCCTTCCTACAATGAGCAGTTCTTC. It specifies CASSLGGSPSYNEQFF. Full variable domain (remainder filled in from reference TRBV7-2 and TRBJ2-1): GAGVSQSPSNKVTEKGKDVELRCDPISGHTALYWYRQSLGQGLEFLIYFQGNSAPDKSGLPSDRFSAERTGGSVSTLTIQRTQQEDSAVYLCASSLGGSPSYNEQFFGPGTRLTVL.

In this sample, this clone turned up once. The chain uses TRBV24-1 and TRBJ1-2, with D uncertain. Per the germline V gene, CDR1 is KGHDR and CDR2 is SFDVKD. CDR3 size: 12 residues. Trimming took off 4 bases at V and 5 bases at J, with 7 bases between the two ends. The chain's CDR3 is CATSEYRYGYTF. CDR3 in DNA: TGTGCCACCAGTGAGTACAGATATGGCTACACCTTC.